This T cell receptor (beta chain) was found in a study of T cells in localized non-small cell lung cancer. V lost 8 bases to trimming and J lost 4 bases, with 20 bases between them. The CDR3 consists of 15 residues. Germline V gene data show CDR1 as MDHEN and CDR2 as SYDVKM. In its sample, this clone was seen once. Its specificity is not known. General observations from the study: Sequencing was limited to one tumor region, leaving the possibility of heterogeneity open. A median of about 54 of the top 100 tumor clones appeared in adjacent lung, which was paired and uninvolved. Patients showing higher blood T cell density tended to see longer overall survival. Uninvolved adjacent lung had higher T cell clonality than tumor and all other tissues.

Sequencing was performed with immunoSEQ multiplex PCR; in TCRdb, only in-frame clones are kept and a portion is missing. This table has some 5,900 clones, around two fifths appearing once. The rearrangement joins TRBV28 to TRBJ1-1, with D perhaps TRBD1 (6 bases). The sequencing here drew on lung tumor tissue, taken before any cancer treatment. The source is a woman aged 40-75 years with stage II squamous cell lung carcinoma. CDR3 in amino acids: CASGDYFRGGTEAFF. CDR3 nucleotide sequence: TGTGCCAGCGGGGATTACTTCAGGGGCGGCACTGAAGCTTTCTTT.